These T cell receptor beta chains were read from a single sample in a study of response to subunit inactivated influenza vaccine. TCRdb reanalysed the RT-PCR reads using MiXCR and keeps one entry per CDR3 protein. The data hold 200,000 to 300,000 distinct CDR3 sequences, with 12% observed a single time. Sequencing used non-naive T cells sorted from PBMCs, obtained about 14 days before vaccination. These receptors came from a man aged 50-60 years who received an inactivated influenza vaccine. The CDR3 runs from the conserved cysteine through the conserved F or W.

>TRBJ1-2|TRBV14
CASSLRTGLANYGYTF
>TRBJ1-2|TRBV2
CASSVDRGYTF
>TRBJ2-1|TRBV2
CASNTGGRGYNEQFF
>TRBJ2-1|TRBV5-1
CASSLTGGLNEQFF
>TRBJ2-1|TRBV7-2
CASSLAGGPREQFF
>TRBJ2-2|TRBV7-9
CASSSGLAGTGELFF
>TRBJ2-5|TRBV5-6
CASGIVAGLQETQYF
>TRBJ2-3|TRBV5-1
CASSLGMGTDTQYF
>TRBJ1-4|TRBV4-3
CASSQASRSGEKLFF
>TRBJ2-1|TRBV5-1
CASSSGLAGGIYNEQFF
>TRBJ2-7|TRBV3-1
CASSQVGLPLGEQYF
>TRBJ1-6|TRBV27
CASSTGATYNSPLHF
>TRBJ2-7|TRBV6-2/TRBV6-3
CASTSIAGPYEQYF
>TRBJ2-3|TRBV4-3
CASSQDYGRAADTQYF
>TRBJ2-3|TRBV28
CASSFGGEAADTQYF
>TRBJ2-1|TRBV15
CATSRDTSYNEQFF
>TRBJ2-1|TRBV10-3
CAIMSGQGRDEQFF
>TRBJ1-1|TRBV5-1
CASSLRDRVGAEAFF
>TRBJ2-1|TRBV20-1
CSARDQVYRNEQFF
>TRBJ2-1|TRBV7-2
CASSLGGRAHNEQFF
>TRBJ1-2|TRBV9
CASSVTGTAGYGYTF
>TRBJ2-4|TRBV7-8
CASSFKPRETLAKNIQYF